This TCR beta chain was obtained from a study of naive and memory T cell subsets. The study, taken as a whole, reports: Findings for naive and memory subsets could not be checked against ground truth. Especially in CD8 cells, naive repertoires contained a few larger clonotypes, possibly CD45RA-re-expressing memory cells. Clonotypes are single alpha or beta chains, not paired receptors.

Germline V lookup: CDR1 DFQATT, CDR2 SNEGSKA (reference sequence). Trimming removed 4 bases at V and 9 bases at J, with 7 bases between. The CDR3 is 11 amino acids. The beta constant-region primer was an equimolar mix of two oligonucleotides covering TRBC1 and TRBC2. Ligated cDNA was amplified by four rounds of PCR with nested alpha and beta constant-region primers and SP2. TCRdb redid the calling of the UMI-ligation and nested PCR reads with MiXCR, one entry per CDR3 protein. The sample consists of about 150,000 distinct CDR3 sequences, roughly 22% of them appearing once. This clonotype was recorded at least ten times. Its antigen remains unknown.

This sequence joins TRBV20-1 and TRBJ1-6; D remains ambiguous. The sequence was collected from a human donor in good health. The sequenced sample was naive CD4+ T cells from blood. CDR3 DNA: TGCAGTGCTAAAGGAGTTTCACCCCTCCACTTT. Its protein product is CSAKGVSPLHF.